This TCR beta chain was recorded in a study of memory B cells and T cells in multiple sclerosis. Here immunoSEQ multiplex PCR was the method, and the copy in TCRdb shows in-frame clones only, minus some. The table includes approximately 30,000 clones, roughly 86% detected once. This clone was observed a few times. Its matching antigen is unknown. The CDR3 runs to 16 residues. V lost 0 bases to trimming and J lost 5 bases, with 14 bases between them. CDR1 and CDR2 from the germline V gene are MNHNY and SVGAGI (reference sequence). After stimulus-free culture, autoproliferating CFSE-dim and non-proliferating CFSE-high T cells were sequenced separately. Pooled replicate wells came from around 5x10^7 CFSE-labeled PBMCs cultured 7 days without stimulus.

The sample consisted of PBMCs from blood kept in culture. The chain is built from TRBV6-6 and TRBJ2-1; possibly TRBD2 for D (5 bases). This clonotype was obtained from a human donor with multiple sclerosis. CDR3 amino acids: CASSYSPVLGDNEQFF. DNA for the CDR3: TGTGCCAGCAGTTACTCACCCGTCCTGGGAGACAATGAGCAGTTCTTC.